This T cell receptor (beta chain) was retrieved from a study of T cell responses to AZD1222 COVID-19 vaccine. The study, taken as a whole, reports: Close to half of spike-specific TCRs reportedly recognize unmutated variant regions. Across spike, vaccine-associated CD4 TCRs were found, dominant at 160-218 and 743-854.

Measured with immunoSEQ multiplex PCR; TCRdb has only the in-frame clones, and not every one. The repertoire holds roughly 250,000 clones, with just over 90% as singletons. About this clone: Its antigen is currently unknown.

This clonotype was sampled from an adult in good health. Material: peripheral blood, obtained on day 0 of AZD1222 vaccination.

The CDR3 region has the DNA TGCAGCGTCGCCAGGGGGGCCAGCACTGAAGCTTTCTTT. It specifies CSVARGASTEAFF. The chain joins TRBV29-1 to TRBJ1-1, with 7 bases that match TRBD1. Per germline, CDR1 SQVTM and CDR2 ANQGSEA. This CDR3 comprises 13 residues. J gave up 4 bases and V 6 bases, and 8 bases lay outside the gene matches.